The 30 T cell receptor beta chains below come from one sample, sequenced in a study of control samples from healthy donors and cancer patients. Profiled with immunoSEQ multiplex PCR; TCRdb holds only in-frame clones, not every one. In the table there are 150,000 or so clones, roughly 94% of which are singletons. Sample: PBMCs. These receptors were collected from a man in his fifties or sixties with colorectal cancer.

The CDR3 here is CASSPIAPTYNEQFF. The CDR3, as DNA: TGTGCCAGCAGTCCGATAGCGCCAACTTACAATGAGCAGTTCTTC. J is TRBJ2-1 and V is TRBV11-2, with D maybe TRBD2 (5 bases). From germline, CDR1 is SGHAT and CDR2 FQNNGV. This CDR3 has 15 amino acids. With 6 bases removed from V and 4 bases from J, the gap between germline ends came to 16 bases.

This chain joins TRBV6-6 and TRBJ2-1, with a possible D match to TRBD2 (5 bases). The germline gives CDR1 MNHNY, CDR2 SVGAGI (reference sequence). This CDR3 has 14 amino acids. Trimming shortened V by 2 bases and J by 8 bases, and 13 bases separated the two germline ends. CDR3 protein: CASSYETMTDEQFF. The DNA for the CDR3 is TGTGCCAGCAGTTACGAGACTATGACCGATGAGCAGTTCTTC.

The rearrangement uses TRBV3-1 (or the pseudogene TRBV3-2) and TRBJ1-2; no clear D. The CDR3 extends over 13 amino acids. Germline V gene data show CDR1 as LGHDT and CDR2 as YNNKEL (reference sequence). Deletions cut 4 bases from V and 5 bases from J, with 11 bases between. The DNA for the CDR3 is TGTGCCAGCAGCCCCGACGCCAGATATGGCTACACCTTC. It yields the protein CASSPDARYGYTF.

The chain employs TRBV7-7 and TRBJ1-1, with unresolved D. Germline CDR1 is SSHAT and CDR2 is FNYEAQ (reference sequence). This CDR3 has 15 amino acids. The CDR3 DNA is TGTGTCAGTAGCCCAGGAATTGGCATGGGAACTGAAGCTTTCTTT. It yields the protein CVSSPGIGMGTEAFF.

The chain combines TRBV7-2 with TRBJ1-5, with 9 bases lining up with TRBD1. This CDR3 is 15 amino acids long. The trim removed 1 base at V and 2 bases at J, leaving 0 bases unmatched. Germline V gene lookup returns CDR1 SGHTA and CDR2 FQGNSA. The CDR3 protein is CASSLGTGGNQPQHF. CDR3 nucleotides: TGTGCCAGCAGCTTAGGGACAGGGGGCAATCAGCCCCAGCATTTT.

The rearrangement uses TRBV19 and TRBJ1-6; D is ambiguous. Germline CDR1 LNHDA, CDR2 SQIVND (reference sequence). V lost 3 bases and J lost 0, with 15 bases in between. The CDR3 covers 18 residues. The DNA of the CDR3 is TGTGCCAGTAGTATGTTTATGCCGAGCCTCTCCTATAATTCACCCCTCCACTTT. Translated: CASSMFMPSLSYNSPLHF.

The chain combines TRBV5-4 with TRBJ2-7; 7 bases align to TRBD1. This CDR3 is built from 15 residues. Per germline, CDR1 SGHNT and CDR2 YYREEE (reference sequence). V lost 4 bases to trimming and J lost 3 bases; unmatched junction nucleotides: 10. CDR3 region: CASSQGQVPYYEQYF. CDR3 DNA: TGTGCCAGCAGCCAAGGACAGGTCCCGTACTACGAGCAGTACTTC.

CDR3 DNA: TGTGCCAGCAGCCGAACCTACGAGCAGTACTTC. It specifies CASSRTYEQYF. The rearrangement joins TRBV5-6 to TRBJ2-7; D ambiguous. CDR3 size: 11 residues. V was clipped by 4 bases and J by 2 bases, with 4 bases between them. Germline V gene lookup returns CDR1 SGHDT and CDR2 YYEEEE. The full variable domain, with the rest looked up from reference TRBV5-6 and TRBJ2-7, is DAGVTQSPTHLIKTRGQQVTLRCSPKSGHDTVSWYQQALGQGPQFIFQYYEEEERQRGNFPDRFSGHQFPNYSSELNVNALLLGDSALYLCASSRTYEQYFGPGTRLTVT.

V usage is TRBV28 and J usage is TRBJ1-4, with 11 bases aligning to TRBD1. CDR1 and CDR2 (germline): MDHEN, SYDVKM. J was trimmed by 3 bases and V by 3 bases; bases with no gene match: 3. The CDR3 covers 16 residues. The chain's CDR3 is CASSFGQGAANEKLFF. The CDR3 DNA sequence: TGTGCCAGCAGTTTTGGACAGGGGGCAGCTAATGAAAAACTGTTTTTT.

The V and J genes are TRBV4-1 and TRBJ1-6; 7 bases match TRBD1. CDR1 is MGHRA and CDR2 is YSYEKL in the germline V gene. This CDR3 is built from 15 residues. The CDR3 DNA sequence: TGCCCCACCAGCCGGCAAGGGGGCACCCAATCGTCCCTCCACTTT. Translated: CPTSRQGGTQSSLHF.

The gene calls are TRBV20-1 and TRBJ2-7; D not resolved. The CDR3 extends over 11 amino acids. Trimming took off 1 base at V and 3 bases at J, with 4 bases between the two ends. Germline values: CDR1 DFQATT, CDR2 SNEGSKA (reference sequence). DNA of the CDR3: TGCAGTGCTAGAGTTGGCTACGAGCAGTACTTC. This codes for CSARVGYEQYF.

The chain recombines TRBV18 with TRBJ2-3, with 14 bases that match TRBD2. Unmatched junction bases numbered 9, after V lost 5 bases and J lost 2 bases. CDR1 KGHSH and CDR2 LQKENI come from the germline V gene. The CDR3 is 18 amino acids. CDR3 coding DNA: TGTGCCAGCTCAAAATCCGGGACTAGCGGGGGAACCACAGATACGCAGTATTTT. As protein: CASSKSGTSGGTTDTQYF.

This clone has only one observation. The V gene is TRBV19, the J gene TRBJ1-1, with 8 bases identical to TRBD1. The J segment lost 4 bases and the V segment lost 2 bases, leaving 3 bases of the junction unmatched. Germline V CDR1 and CDR2: LNHDA, SQIVND (reference sequence). This CDR3 region has 14 residues. The CDR3 reads CASSIQGASTEAFF. The CDR3 coding sequence is TGTGCCAGTAGTATACAGGGGGCTAGCACTGAAGCTTTCTTT.

The V gene is TRBV9, the J gene TRBJ1-3; no firm D call. CDR3 length: 15 residues. Germline V gene sequence: CDR1 SGDLS, CDR2 YYNGEE. Trimming took off 0 bases at V and 8 bases at J, with 15 bases between the two ends. The CDR3 here is CASSVESNPRDTIYF. In DNA, the CDR3 is TGTGCCAGCAGCGTAGAGTCGAACCCCCGGGACACCATATATTTT.

The chain uses TRBV19 and TRBJ1-4; 11 nucleotides align to TRBD1. Trimming at V came to 7 bases and at J to 8 bases, leaving 6 bases not matched to a gene. The CDR3 totals 14 residues. Germline CDR1 is LNHDA and CDR2 is SQIVND (reference sequence). DNA for the CDR3: TGTGCCAGTAAGTGGACAGGGGGCGAAGAAAAACTGTTTTTT. Its protein product is CASKWTGGEEKLFF.

CDR3 DNA sequence: TGCGCCAGCAGCTTAACATCCGAGACGTCCTACGAGCAGTACTTC. This sequence encodes CASSLTSETSYEQYF. The chain uses TRBV5-1 and TRBJ2-7; D remains unclear. From germline, CDR1 is SGHRS and CDR2 YFSETQ. Trimming took 2 bases from V and 1 from J, leaving 13 bases between them. The CDR3 has 15 residues.

This clone was picked up one time. The rearrangement links TRBV4-1 to TRBJ2-7; D is unresolved. The V end was cut by 0 bases, the J end by 3 bases, with 15 bases between. CDR1 and CDR2 (germline): MGHRA, YSYEKL. The CDR3 runs 16 residues. The CDR3: CASSQDRSTSRYEQYF. The CDR3 coding sequence is TGCGCCAGCAGCCAAGATAGGTCAACTTCCCGCTACGAGCAGTACTTC.

The chain is built from TRBV7-2 and TRBJ2-5; D ambiguous. Per the germline V gene, CDR1 is SGHTA and CDR2 is FQGNSA. With 2 bases removed from V and 5 bases from J, the gap between germline ends came to 12 bases. CDR3 length equals 14 residues. DNA of the CDR3: TGTGCCAGCAGCTTAACCTCAGGCGTGGAGACCCAGTACTTC. Its protein is CASSLTSGVETQYF.

This chain uses TRBV7-2 with TRBJ1-3; D remains unclear. V lost 1 base and J lost 4, with 11 bases in between. The germline gives CDR1 SGHTA, CDR2 FQGNSA. This CDR3 has 15 residues. CDR3 sequence: CASSLGTGLGNTIYF. The DNA of the CDR3 is TGTGCCAGCAGCTTAGGGACCGGGCTCGGAAACACCATATATTTT.

The chain is built from TRBV5-1 and TRBJ2-5; no reliable D call. The CDR3 contains 16 residues. Germline V gives CDR1 SGHRS, CDR2 YFSETQ. Trimming left V 0 bases short and J 1 base short, with 13 bases between. The CDR3 DNA sequence: TGCGCCAGCAGCTTGGCCGCAAGGGCTCCCCAAGAGACCCAGTACTTC. Translated, it gives CASSLAARAPQETQYF.

V is TRBV4-2 and J is TRBJ1-2; 7 bases map to TRBD1. The germline V gene has CDR1 LGHNA and CDR2 YNFKEQ. After removal of 0 bases from V and 2 bases from J, the junction contained 3 bases not matched to a gene. The CDR3 covers 15 residues. The DNA of the CDR3 is TGTGCCAGCAGCCAAGAGGACAGGCGAAACTATGGCTACACCTTC. Amino acids: CASSQEDRRNYGYTF.

DNA for the CDR3: TGTGCCAGCAGCGTAGGGGCAGAGGGGAGGGAGCAGTACTTC. It codes for CASSVGAEGREQYF. V usage is TRBV9 and J usage is TRBJ2-7, with D tentatively TRBD2 (6 bases). CDR3 length equals 14 residues. Germline V gives CDR1 SGDLS, CDR2 YYNGEE. Trimming shortened V by 0 bases and J by 7 bases, and 14 bases separated the two germline ends.

This clone was picked up one time. The CDR3 nucleotides read TGTGCCAGTACCCTAGGGTCGGGGGCCCCAGATACGCAGTATTTT. Encoded protein: CASTLGSGAPDTQYF. V usage is TRBV19 and J usage is TRBJ2-3, with D tentatively TRBD1 or TRBD2 (6 bases each). The length of the CDR3 is 15 residues. V lost 7 bases and J 4 bases, leaving 18 bases between the germline ends. The germline V gene has CDR1 LNHDA and CDR2 SQIVND (reference sequence).

The rearrangement joins TRBV6-1 to TRBJ1-5; D is undetermined. Trimming stripped 2 bases from V and 2 bases from J, with 16 bases between. This CDR3 has 17 amino acids. Germline CDR1 and CDR2: MNHNS and SASEGT. CDR3 sequence: CASSESQVRTGNQPQHF. The CDR3 DNA is TGTGCCAGCAGTGAAAGTCAGGTCCGGACGGGCAATCAGCCCCAGCATTTT.

The rearrangement uses TRBV29-1 and TRBJ2-1; D could derive from TRBD1 or TRBD2 (7 bases each). Germline CDR1 SQVTM, CDR2 ANQGSEA. The germline V and J ends were trimmed by 0 bases and 4 bases, with 16 bases remaining between them. The CDR3 has 16 residues. The CDR3 here is CSVEDLGGGGYNEQFF. The DNA of the CDR3 is TGCAGCGTTGAAGATCTGGGAGGGGGCGGGTACAATGAGCAGTTCTTC.

The sample holds a few counts of this clone. V usage is TRBV5-1 and J usage is TRBJ2-1; 12 positions match TRBD1. V lost 3 bases and J lost 8; bases outside the gene matches: 9. The germline CDR1 and CDR2 sequences are SGHRS and YFSETQ. CDR3 length: 16 amino acids. CDR3 protein: CASSSRPGQGAYEQFF. CDR3 nucleotides: TGCGCCAGCAGCTCAAGACCGGGACAGGGGGCCTATGAGCAGTTCTTC.

V gene TRBV28 combines with J gene TRBJ1-4; the match to TRBD1 covers 7 bases. The CDR3 is 18 residues long. The trim removed 7 bases at V and 0 bases at J, leaving 14 bases unmatched. Per germline, CDR1 MDHEN and CDR2 SYDVKM. CDR3 protein: CASNLAGTVGATNEKLFF. CDR3 coding DNA: TGTGCCAGCAACCTCGCCGGGACAGTCGGTGCAACTAATGAAAAACTGTTTTTT.

The chain has TRBV6-6 and TRBJ2-7; TRBD1 aligns across 7 bases. The CDR3 totals 12 residues. Germline V gene sequence: CDR1 MNHNY, CDR2 SVGAGI (reference sequence). V gave up 6 bases and J gave up 6 bases; unmatched junction bases: 5. CDR3 nucleotide sequence: TGTGCCAGCAGCCCCGGACAGGTCGAGCAGTACTTC. Translating gives CASSPGQVEQYF.

J is TRBJ1-4 and V is TRBV7-2; D uncertain. CDR1 SGHTA and CDR2 FQGNSA come from the germline V gene. Trimming removed 5 bases at V and 7 bases at J, with 14 bases between. The CDR3 is 14 amino acids. The CDR3 is CASSTGWRGEKLFF. The CDR3 DNA follows: TGTGCCAGCAGCACGGGCTGGCGGGGTGAAAAACTGTTTTTT.

The rearrangement links TRBV28 to TRBJ1-2; 7 nucleotides match TRBD1. Germline assignment: CDR1 MDHEN and CDR2 SYDVKM. J gave up 3 bases and V 3 bases, and 7 bases lay outside the gene matches. The CDR3 is 15 residues long. For the CDR3, the DNA is TGTGCCAGCAGTTTCCCGGGACAGTCCTACTATGGCTACACCTTC. Translating gives CASSFPGQSYYGYTF.